This TCR beta chain was identified in a study of metastatic and nonmetastatic thyroid tumors. V lost 0 bases to trimming and J lost 7 bases; unmatched junction nucleotides: 6. The germline gives CDR1 SGHDT, CDR2 YYEEEE. CDR3 length equals 14 residues. This clone came up many times. MiXCR re-clonotyped the PCR reads for TCRdb. The table shows 21,000 or so clones, with around 12% occurring only once. Thyroid surgery took place with no prior treatment in any patient. This sequence joins TRBV5-6 and TRBJ2-7; 8 positions match TRBD1. Sequencing input: blood. The sequence was collected from a female donor with papillary thyroid cancer or a benign thyroid nodule (not recorded which). Some clones in this sample may be carry-over from other donors' samples. Here the CDR3 reads CASSLGQGPFEQYF. The CDR3 nucleotides read TGTGCCAGCAGCTTGGGACAGGGGCCTTTTGAGCAGTACTTC.